Shown below are 4 T cell receptor beta chains from a single sample sequenced in a study of early T cells in non-severe SARS-CoV-2 infection. From the 5' RACE reads, TCRdb called clonotypes with MiXCR, one entry per CDR3 protein. The data contain around 63,000 distinct CDR3 sequences, about 6% of them singletons. Sequenced here: whole blood, sampled at baseline. Receptors originate from an adult who was a healthcare worker with PCR-confirmed SARS-CoV-2 infection or an uninfected control (not recorded which).

This clonotype came up a few times. The chain has TRBV27 and TRBJ2-2, with TRBD2 matching 9 bases. Germline V gene sequence: CDR1 MNHEY, CDR2 SMNVEV (reference sequence). The J segment lost 4 bases and the V segment lost 3 bases, leaving 12 bases of the junction unmatched. The CDR3 loop spans 18 amino acids. The CDR3: CASSFSASGTLRTGELFF. CDR3 DNA sequence: TGTGCCAGCAGTTTCTCAGCTAGCGGGACCTTACGCACCGGGGAGCTGTTTTTT.

This clonotype has ten or more counts. This chain links TRBV28 with TRBJ1-3; a possible D gene is TRBD1 (6 bases). V was cut by 5 bases and J by 0 bases, with 17 bases left in between. The V gene's germline CDR1 is MDHEN and CDR2 SYDVKM. The CDR3 is 17 amino acids. CDR3 bases: TGTGCCAGCAGTGCTCCTGGACAGAAGTTCTCTGGAAACACCATATATTTT. It yields the protein CASSAPGQKFSGNTIYF.

This clonotype has at least ten counts. V gene TRBV25-1 combines with J gene TRBJ2-2; TRBD2 is a possible D gene (6 bases). The CDR3 is 17 residues long. Germline-derived CDR1 and CDR2 are MGHDK and SYGVNS. Trimming cost V 2 bases and J 4 bases, with 17 bases left between them. This CDR3 is CASSEAGSGETTGELFF. Written as DNA, the CDR3 is TGTGCCAGCAGTGAAGCCGGTAGCGGAGAAACCACCGGGGAGCTGTTTTTT.

This clonotype was observed a few times. The V and J genes are TRBV9 and TRBJ2-1; weak D call: TRBD1 (6 bases). Trimming pared 0 bases from V and 6 bases from J, leaving 10 bases between. The CDR3 runs to 14 residues. Germline CDR1 SGDLS, CDR2 YYNGEE. CDR3 in amino acids: CASSVGQASNEQFF. The CDR3 DNA follows: TGTGCCAGCAGCGTAGGACAGGCAAGCAATGAGCAGTTCTTC.